This TCR beta chain originates from a study of long-term antiretroviral therapy in people with HIV. Version v3.0 of the immunoSEQ assay ran at survey level. The sequencing target was roughly 35,000-55,000 T-cell genomes per sample. Data came from immunoSEQ multiplex PCR; TCRdb stores just in-frame clones and leaves some out. The sample yields 35,000 or so clones, approximately 94% seen once. The germline CDR1 and CDR2 sequences are SGHRS and YFSETQ. CDR3 length: 15 amino acids. V was clipped by 1 base and J by 5 bases, with 15 bases between them. A note on this clone: Its antigen is unidentified.

Regarding the study as a whole: Older ART regimens were possibly in use when the blood was collected between about 2004 and 2018.

This sequence was found in a woman between 50 and 59 years old with HIV. The chain couples TRBV5-1 to TRBJ2-5; the D gene could be TRBD1 or TRBD2 (5 bases each). The sequencing here drew on unsorted PBMCs, taken 4.1 years after starting antiretroviral therapy. CDR3 amino acids: CASSLSQGERETQYF. CDR3 nucleotide sequence: TGCGCCAGCAGCTTGTCGCAGGGAGAGCGGGAGACCCAGTACTTC.